Each of the 8 T cell receptor beta chains below was sequenced from the same sample in a study of shared clonotypes between healthy human individuals. Some clones are missing from TCRdb's copy, which holds only in-frame ones; the method was immunoSEQ multiplex PCR. There are approximately 620,000 clones in the sample; about 97% occur only once, and less than 0.065% lies in the top ten. The specimen was naive CD4+ T cells sorted from blood. Sample subset: CD45RA+ positively selected. Every receptor here comes from a woman in her thirties in good health.

The chain links TRBV27 to TRBJ1-3; weak D call: TRBD1 (5 bases). Germline V gives CDR1 MNHEY, CDR2 SMNVEV (reference sequence). The CDR3 runs 16 residues. Trimming pared 6 bases from V and 4 bases from J, leaving 19 bases between. The CDR3 DNA is TGTGCCAGCAGCTCCGGCGGGGCCCCAGAAGGAAACACCATATATTTT. Its protein product is CASSSGGAPEGNTIYF.

The rearrangement uses TRBV5-1 and TRBJ2-6; 8 nucleotides align to TRBD1. The CDR3 loop spans 18 amino acids. V dropped 4 bases and J dropped 4; count of bases not matched to a gene: 13. Germline V gene lookup returns CDR1 SGHRS and CDR2 YFSETQ. The CDR3, as DNA: TGCGCCAGCAGCCCACGGACAGGGACGACCTCGGGGGCCAACGTCCTGACTTTC. It encodes CASSPRTGTTSGANVLTF.

With respect to this clone: The sample contains more than one DNA sequence encoding this CDR3. This rearrangement joins TRBV5-1 to TRBJ1-5; D not certain. Germline CDR1 and CDR2: SGHRS and YFSETQ. The CDR3 length is 15 residues. The germline V and J ends were trimmed by 2 bases and 0 bases, with 9 bases remaining between them. CDR3 residues: CASSLGVDSNQPQHF. The DNA of the CDR3 is TGCGCCAGCAGCTTAGGCGTAGATAGCAATCAGCCCCAGCATTTT.

The table lists this clone with a count of one. The V gene is TRBV23-1, the J gene TRBJ1-1, with D possibly being TRBD1 (5 bases). TRBV23-1 is annotated as an ORF whose role is uncertain. The CDR3 consists of 13 residues. V lost 1 base and J lost 4, with 7 bases in between. The CDR3, as DNA: TGCGCCAGCAGTCAATTGGGGCCCACTGAAGCTTTCTTT. Translated: CASSQLGPTEAFF.

This sequence joins TRBV15 and TRBJ2-1, with D hard to call. The CDR3 is 15 residues long. Germline V lookup: CDR1 LNHNV, CDR2 YYDKDF (reference sequence). The V gene lost 0 bases and the J gene lost 2 bases, with 8 bases spanning the gap. The CDR3, as DNA: TGTGCCACCAGCAGAGATACTGGCACCTACAATGAGCAGTTCTTC. Its translation: CATSRDTGTYNEQFF. The whole variable domain, filled in from reference TRBV15 and TRBJ2-1, reads DAMVIQNPRYQVTQFGKPVTLSCSQTLNHNVMYWYQQKSSQAPKLLFHYYDKDFNNEADTPDNFQSRRPNTSFCFLDIRSPGLGDTAMYLCATSRDTGTYNEQFFGPGTRLTVL.

As concerns this clone: Within the sample, other DNA sequences also encode this same CDR3. The CDR3 spells CASSLVQGGTGELFF. The CDR3 bases are TGCGCCAGCAGCTTGGTTCAGGGAGGCACCGGGGAGCTGTTTTTT. The V call is TRBV5-1, the J call TRBJ2-2; tentatively, D is TRBD2 (6 bases). The CDR3 extends over 15 amino acids. The V and J ends lost 0 bases and 4 bases respectively, with 10 bases between them. Germline V gene data show CDR1 as SGHRS and CDR2 as YFSETQ.

This clone appeared once. The V and J genes are TRBV7-9 and TRBJ2-7, with 9 positions matching TRBD1. J was trimmed by 0 bases and V by 3 bases; bases with no gene match: 3. The CDR3 sequence is 15 residues long. In germline, CDR1 is SEHNR, CDR2 FQNEAQ (reference sequence). This CDR3 is CASSFLGQGSYEQYF. CDR3 nucleotide sequence: TGTGCCAGCAGCTTCTTGGGACAGGGCTCCTACGAGCAGTACTTC.

The chain employs TRBV5-1 and TRBJ2-7, with no clear D. V was trimmed by 0 bases and J by 9 bases, leaving 16 bases between them. The CDR3 loop spans 14 amino acids. Germline values: CDR1 SGHRS, CDR2 YFSETQ. The CDR3 DNA is TGCGCCAGCAGCTTGGAGGTCCAAGGGATTTTGCAGTACTTC. Its protein is CASSLEVQGILQYF.